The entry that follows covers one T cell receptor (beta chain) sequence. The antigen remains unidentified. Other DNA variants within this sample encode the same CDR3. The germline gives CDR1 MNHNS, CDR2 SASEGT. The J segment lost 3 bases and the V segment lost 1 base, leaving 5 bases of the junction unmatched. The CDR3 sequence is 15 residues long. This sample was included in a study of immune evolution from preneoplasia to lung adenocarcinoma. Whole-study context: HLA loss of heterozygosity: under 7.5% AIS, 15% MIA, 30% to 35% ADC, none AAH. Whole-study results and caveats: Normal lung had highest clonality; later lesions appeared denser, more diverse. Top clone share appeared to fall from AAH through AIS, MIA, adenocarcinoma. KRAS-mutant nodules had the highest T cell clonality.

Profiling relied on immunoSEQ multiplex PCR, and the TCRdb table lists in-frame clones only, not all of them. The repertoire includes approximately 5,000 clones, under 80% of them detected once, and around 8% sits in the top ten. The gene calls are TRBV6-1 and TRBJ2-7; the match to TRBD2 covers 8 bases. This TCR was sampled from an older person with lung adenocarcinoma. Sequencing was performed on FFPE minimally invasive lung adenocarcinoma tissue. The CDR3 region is CASSEGLAGNYEQYF. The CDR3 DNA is TGTGCCAGCAGTGAAGGGCTAGCGGGTAACTACGAGCAGTACTTC.